These 17 T cell receptor beta chains share one sample of origin, sequenced in a study of CD8+CD57+ T cells in acquired aplastic anemia. The template used for profiling TCR beta VDJ and CDR3 was genomic DNA. A single record per CDR3 protein comes from TCRdb applying MiXCR to the reads. The data contain 200,000 to 250,000 distinct CDR3 sequences, approximately 60% of them seen just once; the ten biggest clones take up over 25%. Material for sequencing was sorted CD4+, CD8+, or CD8+CD57+ T cells (not recorded which) from PBMCs. These receptors were obtained from a human donor in good health.

This clonotype was picked up many times. The chain is built from TRBV9 and TRBJ2-1; D unclear. With 3 bases removed from V and 8 bases from J, the gap between germline ends came to 9 bases. The V gene's germline CDR1 is SGDLS and CDR2 YYNGEE. The CDR3 consists of 12 residues. The CDR3 loop reads CASSGAADEQFF. The CDR3 bases are TGTGCCAGCAGCGGAGCAGCCGATGAGCAGTTCTTC.

In regard to this clonotype: One end of the junction varies from germline; a read error may be responsible. J is TRBJ1-5 and V is TRBV7-2; no firm D call. The CDR3 runs to 15 residues. Germline CDR1 SGHTA, CDR2 FQGNSA. The CDR3 loop reads CSSSLMGIGNQPQHF. The DNA for the CDR3 is TGTTCCAGCAGCTTAATGGGGATTGGCAATCAGCCCCAGCATTTT.

This clonotype came up many times. The chain combines TRBV5-8 with TRBJ2-1; D possibly corresponds to TRBD1 (5 bases). Germline V gene sequence: CDR1 SGHTS, CDR2 YDEGEE. Between the trimmed V and J ends, which lost 0 bases and 3 bases, there was a span of 7 bases. This CDR3 contains 14 residues. The CDR3 loop is CASSLGDSYNEQFF. The CDR3 DNA sequence: TGTGCCAGCAGCTTGGGAGACAGCTACAATGAGCAGTTCTTC.

Points on this clonotype: One end of the junction does not line up with germline, which may come from a read error. The V call is TRBV24-1, the J call TRBJ2-2; D is possibly TRBD2 (5 bases). Germline lookup yields CDR1 KGHDR and CDR2 SFDVKD. The CDR3 has 16 amino acids. CDR3 DNA sequence: TGTGCCACCAGTGGGACTCCTGACGCGAACACCGGGGAGCTGCTTTTT. This gives the protein CATSGTPDANTGELLF.

Notes on this clonotype: One end of the junction is discordant with germline, which a read error may explain. The V call is TRBV15, the J call TRBJ2-5, with D perhaps matching TRBD2 (5 bases). The CDR3 is made up of 19 amino acids. Germline CDR1 and CDR2: LNHNV and YYDKDF (reference sequence). CDR3 sequence reads: CATSGDYEGEVSVWETQYF. The CDR3 DNA is TGTGCCACCAGCGGAGATTACGAGGGAGAGGTTTCGGTTTGGGAGACCCAGTACTTC.

The chain uses TRBV7-9 and TRBJ2-2, with D possibly matching TRBD1 (6 bases). Trimming shortened V by 7 bases and J by 0 bases, and 27 bases separated the two germline ends. This CDR3 is built from 20 residues. Looked up from germline, CDR1 is SEHNR and CDR2 is FQNEAQ (reference sequence). This CDR3 reads CASTPRQAPDYSANTGELFF. The DNA of the CDR3 is TGTGCCAGCACCCCTAGACAGGCTCCAGACTACAGCGCGAACACCGGGGAGCTGTTTTTT.

This chain joins TRBV24-1 and TRBJ2-5, with a weak D call TRBD1 (6 bases). CDR1 KGHDR and CDR2 SFDVKD come from the germline V gene. This CDR3 spans 13 amino acids. The V end lost 7 bases, the J end lost 1 base, and 9 bases lay between the germline ends. CDR3 loop: CATSKGGQETQYF. The CDR3 region has the DNA TGTGCCACCAGCAAAGGGGGCCAAGAGACCCAGTACTTC.

The chain carries TRBV2 and TRBJ1-3; no definite D call. The V gene's germline CDR1 is SNHLY and CDR2 FYNNEI. Trimming cost V 1 base and J 0 bases, with 10 bases left between them. This CDR3 has 16 residues. DNA of the CDR3: TGTGCCAGCAGTGAAGATAGTTCTATCTCTGGAAACACCATATATTTT. Amino acid sequence: CASSEDSSISGNTIYF. The full variable domain, its missing parts supplied by reference TRBV2 and TRBJ1-3, is EPEVTQTPSHQVTQMGQEVILRCVPISNHLYFYWYRQILGQKVEFLVSFYNNEISEKSEIFDDQFSVERPDGSNFTLKIRSTKLEDSAMYFCASSEDSSISGNTIYFGEGSWLTVV.

This clonotype has more than one count but fewer than ten. CDR3 coding DNA: TGTGCCAGCAGTGAAGGCGGTAGAGCTAACTATGGCTACACCTTC. This codes for CASSEGGRANYGYTF. The chain uses TRBV2 and TRBJ1-2; the D is unclear. V lost 1 base to trimming and J lost 0 bases, with 9 bases between them. The length of the CDR3 is 15 residues. CDR1 is SNHLY and CDR2 is FYNNEI in the germline V gene.

V and J are TRBV7-8 and TRBJ2-1; D is possibly TRBD2 (6 bases). This CDR3 region has 13 residues. Germline V lookup: CDR1 SGHVS, CDR2 FQNEAQ. The ends were cut back, 1 base at V and 15 bases at J, with 16 bases in the middle. As DNA, the CDR3 is TGTGCCAGCAGCTTAGGATGGCGGGGATTCCGGTTCTTC. Protein: CASSLGWRGFRFF.

This clonotype was seen a single time. The chain employs TRBV20-1 and TRBJ2-5; D is perhaps TRBD1 or TRBD2 (5 bases each). V was trimmed by 6 bases and J by 5 bases, leaving 16 bases between them. This CDR3 is 13 amino acids long. The germline gives CDR1 DFQATT, CDR2 SNEGSKA (reference sequence). The CDR3: CSARVGEWETQYF. The CDR3 nucleotides read TGCAGTGCGCGGGTAGGGGAATGGGAGACCCAGTACTTC.

The chain is built from TRBV29-1 and TRBJ2-2, with a possible D match to TRBD2 (5 bases). The V gene lost 7 bases and the J gene lost 0 bases, with 12 bases spanning the gap. This CDR3 region has 14 residues. Looked up from germline, CDR1 is SQVTM and CDR2 is ANQGSEA. The CDR3 reads CSGGEGSNTGELFF. CDR3 nucleotides: TGCAGCGGGGGAGAAGGATCGAACACCGGGGAGCTGTTTTTT.

This clonotype was counted many times. V is TRBV7-9 and J is TRBJ1-4; TRBD1 is a possible D gene (6 bases). The ends were cut back, 5 bases at V and 6 bases at J, with 16 bases in the middle. The CDR3 is 15 amino acids. The germline CDR1 and CDR2 sequences are SEHNR and FQNEAQ (reference sequence). The CDR3 DNA follows: TGTGCCAGCAGCCACCCGGGCGGGGGCGATGAAAAACTGTTTTTT. The encoded protein is CASSHPGGGDEKLFF.

This chain uses TRBV29-1 with TRBJ1-1, with D perhaps matching TRBD1 (6 bases). V was trimmed by 7 bases and J by 4 bases, leaving 16 bases between them. CDR3 length: 13 residues. Germline V lookup: CDR1 SQVTM, CDR2 ANQGSEA. This CDR3 is CSAAGGGGTEAFF. CDR3 in DNA: TGCAGCGCCGCTGGGGGCGGAGGCACTGAAGCTTTCTTT.

A word on this clonotype: The junction departs from germline at one end; a sequencing error may be responsible. The rearrangement joins TRBV20-1 to TRBJ2-2; TRBD2 matches at 8 bases. The length of the CDR3 is 16 residues. Germline CDR1 is DFQATT and CDR2 is SNEGSKA (reference sequence). CDR3 sequence: CSASGPRGARTGEPFF. Written as DNA, the CDR3 is TGCAGTGCTAGCGGACCGCGGGGGGCCAGGACCGGGGAGCCGTTTTTT.

Concerning this clonotype: At one boundary the junction diverges from the germline segment, which might be a read error. The V and J genes are TRBV15 and TRBJ1-5; D is perhaps TRBD1 (5 bases). In germline, CDR1 is LNHNV, CDR2 YYDKDF (reference sequence). The CDR3 runs 17 residues. The CDR3 nucleotides are TGTGCCATCAGCAGGCTACCCGAGGGGTACAGCAATCAGCCCCAGCATTTT. Protein product: CAISRLPEGYSNQPQHF.

This chain uses TRBV19 with TRBJ2-7, with D perhaps matching TRBD1 or TRBD2 (5 bases each). V was pared by 5 bases and J by 3 bases, with 17 bases between. CDR1 is LNHDA and CDR2 is SQIVND in the germline V gene (reference sequence). The CDR3 length is 15 residues. The CDR3 region has the DNA TGTGCCAGTAGTGCAGTCGGGGCTCGTGACTACGAGCAGTACTTC. As protein: CASSAVGARDYEQYF.